The source of this T cell receptor beta chain is a study of cytomegalovirus exposure and HLA in healthy donors. Notes on the study in general: CMV serostatus was the sole immune exposure information available.

Those who donated were healthy bone marrow donors. The ends lost 6 bases at V and 3 bases at J; junction bases unmatched: 8. The CDR3 spans 15 residues. The PCR contained 60 Vbeta and 13 Jbeta primers. Data came from immunoSEQ multiplex PCR; TCRdb stores just in-frame clones and leaves some out. Of about 150,000 clones listed, about 72% are singletons. For this clone: Antigen unknown.

This chain connects TRBV23-1 to TRBJ2-7, with TRBD2 matching 10 bases. TRBV23-1 is annotated as an ORF whose role is uncertain. What was sequenced was PBMCs. The sequence was obtained from a man aged 40-49 years in good health and CMV-seronegative. The CDR3 DNA follows: TGCGCCAGCAGCCGAGCCAGCGGGGGGGGCTACGAGCAGTACTTC. It translates to CASSRASGGGYEQYF.